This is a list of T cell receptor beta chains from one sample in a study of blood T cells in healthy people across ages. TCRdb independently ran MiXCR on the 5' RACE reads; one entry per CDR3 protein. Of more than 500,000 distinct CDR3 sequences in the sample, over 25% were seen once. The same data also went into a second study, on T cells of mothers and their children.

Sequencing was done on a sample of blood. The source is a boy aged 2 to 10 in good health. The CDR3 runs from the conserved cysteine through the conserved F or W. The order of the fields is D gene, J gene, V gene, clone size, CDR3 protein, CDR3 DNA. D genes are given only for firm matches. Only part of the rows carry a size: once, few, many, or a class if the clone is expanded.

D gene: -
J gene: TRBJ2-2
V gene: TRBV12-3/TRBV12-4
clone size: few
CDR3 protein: CASSFFGTVGELFF
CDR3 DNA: TGTGCCAGCAGCTTCTTCGGGACGGTCGGGGAGCTGTTTTTT

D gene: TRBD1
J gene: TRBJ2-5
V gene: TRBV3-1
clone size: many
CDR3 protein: CASSPRDRQETQYF
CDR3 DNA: TGTGCCAGCAGCCCCCGGGACAGACAAGAGACCCAGTACTTC

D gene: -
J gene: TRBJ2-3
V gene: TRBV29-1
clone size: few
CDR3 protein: CSVDTDTQYF
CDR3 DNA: TGCAGCGTTGACACAGATACGCAGTATTTT

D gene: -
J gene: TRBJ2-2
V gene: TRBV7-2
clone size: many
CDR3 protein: CASSLGQGGTGELFF
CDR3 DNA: TGTGCCAGCAGCTTAGGTCAGGGAGGCACCGGGGAGCTGTTTTTT

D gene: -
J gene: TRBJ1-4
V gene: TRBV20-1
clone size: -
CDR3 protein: CSAPGPSNEKLFF
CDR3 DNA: TGCAGTGCTCCAGGGCCGTCTAATGAAAAACTGTTTTTT

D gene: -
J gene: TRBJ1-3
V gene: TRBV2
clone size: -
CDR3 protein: CASKTEGSGNTIYF
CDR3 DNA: TGTGCCAGCAAGACGGAGGGGTCCGGAAACACCATATATTTT

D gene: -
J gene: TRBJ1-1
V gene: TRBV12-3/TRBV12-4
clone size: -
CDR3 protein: CASSLATGKREAFF
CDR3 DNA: TGTGCCAGCAGTTTAGCTACAGGGAAAAGAGAAGCTTTCTTT

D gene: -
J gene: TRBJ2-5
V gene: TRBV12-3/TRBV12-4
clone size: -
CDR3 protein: CASSPTGFQETQYF
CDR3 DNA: TGTGCCAGCAGTCCGACAGGTTTCCAAGAGACCCAGTACTTC

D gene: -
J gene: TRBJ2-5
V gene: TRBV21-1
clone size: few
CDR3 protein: CASSKGTGQGASYQETQYF
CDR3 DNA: TGTGCCAGCAGCAAAGGAACGGGACAGGGGGCCTCGTACCAAGAGACCCAGTACTTC

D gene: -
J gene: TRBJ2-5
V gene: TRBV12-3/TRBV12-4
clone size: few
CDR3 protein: CASSRAGLEEETQYF
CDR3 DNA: TGTGCCAGCAGCAGAGCGGGCCTGGAGGAGGAGACCCAGTACTTC

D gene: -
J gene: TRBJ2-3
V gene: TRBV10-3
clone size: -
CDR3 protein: CAISEWGTDTQYF
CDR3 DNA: TGTGCCATCAGTGAGTGGGGCACAGATACGCAGTATTTT

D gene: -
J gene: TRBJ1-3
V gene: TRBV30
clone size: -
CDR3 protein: CAFGTFSGNTIYF
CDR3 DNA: TGTGCATTTGGGACGTTCTCTGGAAACACCATATATTTT

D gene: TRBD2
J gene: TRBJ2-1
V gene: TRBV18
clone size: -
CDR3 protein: CASSPQASGSREQFF
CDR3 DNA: TGTGCCAGCTCACCACAGGCTAGCGGGAGTCGTGAGCAGTTCTTC

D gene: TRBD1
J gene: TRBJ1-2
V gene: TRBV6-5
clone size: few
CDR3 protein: CASSYSVNRGQHYGYTF
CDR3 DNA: TGTGCCAGCAGTTATTCCGTAAACAGGGGGCAACACTATGGCTACACCTTC

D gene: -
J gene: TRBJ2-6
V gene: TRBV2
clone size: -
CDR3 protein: CASNWDTSISGANVLTF
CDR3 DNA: TGTGCCAGCAATTGGGACACCTCCATCTCTGGGGCCAACGTCCTGACTTTC

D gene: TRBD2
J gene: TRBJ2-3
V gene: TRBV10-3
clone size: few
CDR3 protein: CAIAGGRTDTQYF
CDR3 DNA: TGTGCCATCGCGGGGGGCCGGACAGATACGCAGTATTTT

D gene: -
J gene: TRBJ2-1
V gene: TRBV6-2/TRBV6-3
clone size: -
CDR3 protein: CASSFSPTTTYNEQFF
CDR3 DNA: TGTGCCAGCAGTTTCAGCCCGACCACAACCTACAATGAGCAGTTCTTC

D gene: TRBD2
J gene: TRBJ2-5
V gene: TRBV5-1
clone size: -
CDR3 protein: CASSPGTSGGAWQETQYF
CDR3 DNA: TGCGCCAGCAGCCCTGGGACTAGCGGGGGGGCCTGGCAAGAGACCCAGTACTTC

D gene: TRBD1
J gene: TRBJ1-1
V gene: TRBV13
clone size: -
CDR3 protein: CASSPTGTRTEAFF
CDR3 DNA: TGTGCCAGCAGCCCGACAGGGACGAGGACTGAAGCTTTCTTT

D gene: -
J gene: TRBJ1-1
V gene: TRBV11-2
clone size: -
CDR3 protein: CASSLGDGRLEAFF
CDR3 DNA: TGTGCCAGCAGCTTAGGGGACGGAAGGCTAGAAGCTTTCTTT

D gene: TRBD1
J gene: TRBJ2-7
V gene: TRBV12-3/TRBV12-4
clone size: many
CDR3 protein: CASRTGQANEQYF
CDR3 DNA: TGTGCCAGCAGGACAGGACAGGCTAACGAGCAGTACTTC

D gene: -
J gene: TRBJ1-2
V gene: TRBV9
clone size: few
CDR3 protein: CASSGEGGYTF
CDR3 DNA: TGTGCCAGCAGCGGAGAGGGCGGCTACACCTTC

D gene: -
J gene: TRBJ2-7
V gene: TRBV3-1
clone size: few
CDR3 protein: CASSRLSGSTDEQYF
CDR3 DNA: TGTGCCAGCAGCCGTTTATCCGGGAGCACCGACGAGCAGTACTTC

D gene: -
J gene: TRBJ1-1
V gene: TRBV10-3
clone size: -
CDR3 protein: CAISGQGRGAATEAFF
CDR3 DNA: TGTGCCATCAGTGGGCAGGGGAGGGGAGCAGCGACTGAAGCTTTCTTT

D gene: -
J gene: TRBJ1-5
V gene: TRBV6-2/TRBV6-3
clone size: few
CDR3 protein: CASSYLSRGINQPQHF
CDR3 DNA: TGTGCCAGCAGTTACCTGAGTAGAGGGATCAATCAGCCCCAGCATTTT

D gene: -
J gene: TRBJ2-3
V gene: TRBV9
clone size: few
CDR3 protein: CASGQEGVADTQYF
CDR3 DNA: TGTGCCAGCGGTCAGGAAGGGGTGGCAGATACGCAGTATTTT

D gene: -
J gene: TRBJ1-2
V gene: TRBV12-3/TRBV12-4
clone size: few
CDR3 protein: CASTLKGHGYTF
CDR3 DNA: TGTGCCAGCACCCTGAAGGGGCATGGCTACACCTTC

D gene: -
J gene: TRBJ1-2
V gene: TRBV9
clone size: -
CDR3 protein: CASSATGSEYGYTF
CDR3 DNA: TGTGCCAGCAGCGCAACGGGATCCGAATATGGCTACACCTTC

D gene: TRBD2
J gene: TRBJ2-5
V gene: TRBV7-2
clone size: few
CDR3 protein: CASSGLAGAQGTQYF
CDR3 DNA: TGTGCCAGCAGCGGACTAGCGGGGGCCCAAGGGACCCAGTACTTC

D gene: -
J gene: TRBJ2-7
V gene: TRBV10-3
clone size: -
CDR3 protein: CAISETGALLDRQYF
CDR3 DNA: TGTGCCATCAGTGAAACGGGGGCCCTCTTAGATAGGCAGTACTTC

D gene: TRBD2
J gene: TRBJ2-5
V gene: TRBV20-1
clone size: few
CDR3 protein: CSALTSGQETQYF
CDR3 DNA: TGCAGTGCTTTAACTAGCGGACAAGAGACCCAGTACTTC

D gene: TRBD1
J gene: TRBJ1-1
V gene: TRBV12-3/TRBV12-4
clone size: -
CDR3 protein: CASSQDRAMNTEAFF
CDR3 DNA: TGTGCCAGCAGTCAGGACAGGGCGATGAACACTGAAGCTTTCTTT

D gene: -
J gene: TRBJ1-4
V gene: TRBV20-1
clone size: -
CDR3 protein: CSARSLQGSEKLFF
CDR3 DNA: TGCAGTGCTAGGAGCTTACAGGGAAGTGAAAAACTGTTTTTT

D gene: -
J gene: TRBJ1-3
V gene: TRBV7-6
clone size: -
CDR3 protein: CASSARPGVNTIYF
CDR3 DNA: TGTGCCAGCAGCGCCCGACCGGGGGTAAACACCATATATTTT

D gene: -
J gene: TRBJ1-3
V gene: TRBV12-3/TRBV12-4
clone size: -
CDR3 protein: CASTHNLGNTIYF
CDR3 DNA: TGTGCCAGCACTCACAACCTTGGAAACACCATATATTTT

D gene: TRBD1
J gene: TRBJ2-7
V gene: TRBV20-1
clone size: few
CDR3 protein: CSASRQGSAPYEQYF
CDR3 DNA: TGCAGTGCTAGTAGACAGGGGTCAGCCCCCTACGAGCAGTACTTC

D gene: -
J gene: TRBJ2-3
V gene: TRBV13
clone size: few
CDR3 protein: CASSPGGGLPPVAQYF
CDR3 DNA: TGTGCCAGCAGCCCTGGAGGAGGACTACCGCCAGTGGCGCAGTATTTT

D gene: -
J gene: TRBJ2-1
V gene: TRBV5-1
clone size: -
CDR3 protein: CASSLRGGESYNEQFF
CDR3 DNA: TGCGCCAGCAGCTTGAGGGGCGGGGAATCCTACAATGAGCAGTTCTTC

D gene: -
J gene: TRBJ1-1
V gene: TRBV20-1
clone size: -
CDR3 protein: CSAREGGGDLNTEAFF
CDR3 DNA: TGCAGTGCTAGAGAGGGGGGTGGGGACTTGAACACTGAAGCTTTCTTT

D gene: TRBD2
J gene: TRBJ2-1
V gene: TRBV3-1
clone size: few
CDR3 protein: CASSHTGTRDKIQFF
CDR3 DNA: TGTGCCAGCAGCCACACCGGGACTAGGGATAAGATTCAGTTCTTC

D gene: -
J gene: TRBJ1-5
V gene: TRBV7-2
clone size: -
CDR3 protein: CASSPSGPNSNQPQHF
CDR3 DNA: TGTGCCAGCAGCCCGAGTGGGCCGAATAGCAATCAGCCCCAGCATTTT

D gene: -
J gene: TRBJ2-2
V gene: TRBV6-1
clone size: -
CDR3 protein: CASSGVRGLGELFF
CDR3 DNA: TGTGCCAGCAGCGGAGTCCGGGGGTTGGGGGAGCTGTTTTTT

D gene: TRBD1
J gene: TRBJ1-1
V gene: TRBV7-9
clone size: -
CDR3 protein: CASSQTGPESFF
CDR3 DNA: TGTGCCAGCAGCCAGACAGGGCCGGAGAGCTTCTTT

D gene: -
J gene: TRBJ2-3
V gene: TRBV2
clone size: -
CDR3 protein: CASRAEGDTQYF
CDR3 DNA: TGTGCCAGCAGGGCCGAAGGAGATACGCAGTATTTT

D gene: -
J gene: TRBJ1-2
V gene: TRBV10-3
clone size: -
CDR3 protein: CAISEPGAYGYTF
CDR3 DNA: TGTGCCATCAGTGAACCGGGGGCCTATGGCTACACCTTC

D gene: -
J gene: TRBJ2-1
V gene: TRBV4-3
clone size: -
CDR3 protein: CASSQDFLGSYNEQFF
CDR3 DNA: TGCGCCAGCAGCCAAGACTTCTTAGGCTCCTACAATGAGCAGTTCTTC

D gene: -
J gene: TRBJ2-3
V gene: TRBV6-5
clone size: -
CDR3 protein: CASSTTNVDTQYF
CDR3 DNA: TGTGCCAGCAGCACTACTAATGTTGATACGCAGTATTTT

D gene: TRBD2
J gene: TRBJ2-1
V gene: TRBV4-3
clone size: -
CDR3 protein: CASSQGTSGWLGEQFF
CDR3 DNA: TGCGCCAGCAGCCAAGGAACTAGCGGCTGGCTAGGCGAGCAGTTCTTC

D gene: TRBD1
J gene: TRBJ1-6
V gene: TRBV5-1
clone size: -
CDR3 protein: CASSVGQGSSPLHF
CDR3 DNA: TGCGCCAGCAGCGTGGGACAGGGAAGTTCACCCCTCCACTTT

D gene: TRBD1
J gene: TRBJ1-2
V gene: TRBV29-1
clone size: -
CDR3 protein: CSVGPDRVGYTF
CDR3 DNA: TGCAGCGTTGGCCCGGACAGGGTTGGCTACACCTTC

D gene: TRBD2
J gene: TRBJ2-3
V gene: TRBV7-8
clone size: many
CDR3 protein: CASSRRGTSGRGTDTQYF
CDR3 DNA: TGTGCCAGCAGCCGCCGAGGGACTAGCGGGAGGGGAACAGATACGCAGTATTTT

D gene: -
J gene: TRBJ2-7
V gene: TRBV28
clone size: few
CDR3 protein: CASSFLARSYEQYF
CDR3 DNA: TGTGCCAGCAGTTTTTTGGCCCGCTCCTACGAGCAGTACTTC